The entry that follows covers one TCR beta chain sequence. The antigen this receptor binds is unknown. No base quality information exists; no much larger clone differs at one position. Based on the germline V gene, the CDR1 and CDR2 sequences are KGHSH and LQKENI. Deletion took 3 bases off V and 1 base off J, with a span of 6 bases between the germline ends. Including the terminal cysteine and phenylalanine, the CDR3 comprises 14 residues. Of all the DNA, just the CDR3 is kept, 42 bases in frame from base 1. Preparation of the library involved 5' RACE. Instrument used: Illumina MiSeq. TCRdb's own reprocessing of the public reads used fastp at Q25 and MiXCR and kept productive beta chains. Records with the same CDR3 protein are collapsed into one entry carrying the most frequent genes and DNA. The sample records more than 60,000 distinct CDR3 sequences, 16% of which are singletons. About 4.3% of the sample lies in the top ten.

The sample originates from a study of T cells of healthy individuals (dated by TCRdb to between 2017 and 2018). The TCR comes from a human donor in good health. The chain is made from TRBV18 and TRBJ2-2; TRBD1 could be the D gene, as 5 bases match. CDR3 region: CASSPGRNTGELFF. The DNA sequence is given as TGTGCCAGCTCACCGGGGCGGAACACCGGGGAGCTGTTTTTT. When the CDR3 is completed using the reference TRBV18 and TRBJ2-2 genes on either side, the full variable domain is NAGVMQNPRHLVRRRGQEARLRCSPMKGHSHVYWYRQLPEEGLKFMVYLQKENIIDESGMPKERFSAEFPKEGPSILRIQQVVRGDSAAYFCASSPGRNTGELFFGEGSRLTVL.